This T cell receptor beta chain was captured by sequencing in a study of cytomegalovirus exposure and HLA in healthy donors (dated by TCRdb to about 2017). Regarding the study in general: An earlier analysis of some 600 of the donors reported about 300 Gb of sequence data and around 100 million unique TCR beta sequences obtained from 150 million to 200 million T cells. An early release that covered several hundred HLA-typed donors contained around 300 gigabases of sequencing data and 80 million or so unique TCR sequences. The genetic ancestry cluster associated with self-reported Caucasian donors included about 81% of the roughly 410 genotyped donors. The aim of the study was to test whether cataloging public T cell receptors could identify signatures of past pathogen exposure. The T cell repertoires of several hundred subjects were profiled by immunosequencing and related to cytomegalovirus serostatus. In addition to the first cohort of around 670 subjects, a separate validation cohort of some 120 different subjects was used. To predict cytomegalovirus infection status, the study combined high-throughput TCR immunosequencing, statistical association of individual TCRs with disease status, and machine learning. A later analysis re-examined previously published TCR beta repertoires from roughly 650 donors and added high-resolution HLA genotyping to investigate patterns of TCR occurrence. Rather than using new phenotypic data, the later analysis identified candidate immune exposures from TCR beta sequences and from how often those sequences occurred across donors. An earlier analysis of 587 of the donors applied high-throughput TCR beta sequencing to assess whether each TCR beta V gene segment acted as functional or pseudogenic. Donor age, sex, ethnicity and CMV serostatus were compiled together with the repertoire data. A later genetic analysis took genome-wide SNP genotypes for about three fifths of the 666 donors and used that subset as a discovery cohort. All discovery cohort repertoires had been generated using a single sequencing platform. HLA typing covered class I and class II loci at four-digit resolution. The number of donors typed differed by locus, with about 629-630 for A, B, C, DRB1 and DQB1, 522 for DQA1, some 570 for DPA1, and some 440 for DPB1. Roughly 5 DR-DQ haplotypes were handled as single units for association and clustering, since linkage in the cohort was strong. On average, around 230,000 unique TCR beta nucleotide sequences were sequenced per donor among fewer than 500 genotyped donors of the cohort, with 15% to 20% of those sequences being non-productive.

Comment on this clone: What antigen it recognizes has not been identified. No base quality values were provided; no much bigger clone lies one nucleotide off.

Reading from cysteine to phenylalanine, the CDR3 counts 15 amino acids. The only DNA kept is the CDR3, 45 bases in frame from the first base. The germline V gene (reference sequence) gives CDR1 as LNHDA and CDR2 as SQIVND. Here V drops 1 base and J drops 6 bases, and the junction holds 6 bases not matched to any gene. The library was produced with the immunoSEQ multiplex PCR assay. The multiplex PCR relied on a mix of 60 forward primers for TCR Vbeta segments and 13 reverse primers for TCR Jbeta segments. A multiplex PCR assay on genomic DNA amplified the CDR3 region of rearranged TCR beta genes. On the Illumina HiSeq System, the amplified TCR beta libraries were sequenced as 87-base-pair reads. The authors' pipeline ran thus. A later analysis tallied around 80 million unique TCR beta chains across the roughly 610 repertoires, and approximately 9.9 million of those chains were shared by two or more donors. Raw reads were error-corrected and collapsed into unique sequences by a nearest-neighbor algorithm in which closely related sequences were merged to remove PCR and sequencing errors. CDR3 sequences were aligned to IMGT reference sequences to assign V, D and J gene segments. Each retained sequence needed at least a six-nucleotide match to both a V gene segment and a J gene segment. Rearrangements were called productive when the CDR3 lacked stop codons and stayed in frame with V and J; all others were non-productive. CDR3 was defined by IMGT convention, running from the second conserved V-encoded cysteine to the conserved J-encoded phenylalanine. Sequences without an unambiguous match to a single V gene segment were excluded from the earlier analysis of several hundred of the donors. An earlier analysis of around 600 of the donors classified V segments as functional when productive rearrangements were above 56.7% and as segregating when the standard deviation between donors was above 5%. To diagnose cytomegalovirus status from the catalog of TCR beta chain sequences, a statistical classification framework was built. In a later analysis, TCR nucleotide sequences were compared against IMGT/GENE-DB human TR gene sequences so that V and J genes could be assigned. In a later analysis, CDR3 sequences and most-parsimonious VDJ recombination scenarios were assigned using the TCRdist pipeline. In a later analysis, each TCR beta chain was defined by its CDR3 amino acid sequence together with its V-gene family, and reads lacking a unique V-gene family were excluded. In a later analysis, 550 to 650 highly shared, low-generation-probability nucleotide sequences were removed to address suspected cross-contamination and a sequencing artifact. In a later analysis, a clonal expansion index for each public chain was calculated from normalized within-repertoire ranks of inferred template counts. In a later analysis, generation probabilities were computed with a VDJ recombination model fitted to out-of-frame rearrangements, and the resulting probabilities were checked against IGoR. Hypergeometric tests were used in a later analysis to score TCR-TCR, TCR-HLA and TCR-CMV co-occurrence, with a repertoire-size bias correction applied to the TCR pairs. In a later analysis, false discovery rates were estimated by permuting HLA or CMV assignments 20 times. A later analysis grouped co-occurring TCRs with DBSCAN, adding TCRdist sequence similarity when clustering within HLA-allele-positive subsets. Repertoires with fewer than 30,000 or more than 120,000 public chains were left out of co-occurrence clustering, as were four to six repertoires with anomalous nucleotide sharing. This immuneACCESS table, as held by TCRdb, lists in-frame sequences with V and J called but not all clones. Of the missing ones, under half trace to an unresolved V gene in checked studies; the others have no known cause. V, J and clone size derive from that table, while D and trimming were established from the DNA sequence. The sample table records over 150,000 clones; just under 75% of these occur just once. The ten largest clones add up to approximately 4.8% of the sample.

In total, roughly 670 healthy bone marrow donors made up the cohort. All cohort members were sampled while nominally healthy, although unrecorded immune exposures were likely present. The donor tested CMV seropositive and was one of the 289 seropositive cohort members. Each donor provided a peripheral blood sample, and peripheral blood mononuclear cells were used for TCR beta sequencing. The Qiagen DNeasy Blood Extraction Kit was used to extract genomic DNA from the blood cell samples. General findings and caveats noted by the study authors: In a later analysis, most CMV-associated TCR beta chains were found to appear HLA-restricted, with HLA associations seemingly driven largely by CMV exposure. Because counts were too low, about 18 rarely observed V segments, including chromosome 9 orphons, were excluded from the earlier analysis of some 590 of the donors. In both the original and validation cohorts, the classifier was reported to diagnose cytomegalovirus status with high specificity and sensitivity. A later analysis associated approximately 17,000 TCR beta sequences with specific HLA alleles at a false discovery rate of 0.05. Sequencing depth was assumed to be roughly uniform across donors in the presence/absence analyses, though that assumption may not hold. CMV serostatus was the only immune exposure information available for the cohort. Most TCR sequences were seen in very few donors, while some public TCRs were found in many individuals. Broadly in line with IMGT annotations, most TCR beta V segments showed up in productive rearrangements about 87% or about 30% of the time in an earlier analysis of approximately 600 of the donors. Because the 87-base-pair reads could not distinguish some IMGT-functional V segments, including TRBV6-2 and TRBV6-3, those segments were excluded. A later genetic analysis associated a missense DCLRE1C variant with V-gene and J-gene trimming of TCR beta chains, and an independent cohort replicated the association. When HLA alleles, especially DR and DQ, strongly co-occurred, TCR associations were difficult to assign to individual alleles. Because some donors lacked HLA typing at each locus, the association tests relied only on the typed subset. Correlated functional status among segregating V segments might be attributable to linkage disequilibrium, but an unknown experimental factor could not be ruled out. In the study, some 160 TCR beta chains were listed as associated with cytomegalovirus. The authors suggested that the approach could potentially be extended to other disease states and immunological phenotypes. A cluster of highly shared sequence variants was judged likely to be a technical artifact of the sequencing pipeline. Several of the top co-occurrence clusters appeared to be linked to parvovirus B19, influenza, CMV and Epstein-Barr virus, according to a later analysis. In a later analysis, TCR association rates were found to vary across HLA loci, with the most associated TCRs seen for DRB1 alleles and the fewest for HLA-C alleles. According to a later genetic analysis, donors in an Asian-associated ancestry cluster had fewer N-insertions in productive TCRs than the roughly 700-donor mean. This cohort had only TCR beta chains sequenced, and the lack of alpha or paired-chain data limited which features could be detected. In a later analysis, HLA-associated TCR beta chains showed more clonal expansion and lower generation probabilities than non-associated chains that were equally common. A further reported finding was that TCR beta sequences accurately predicted the HLA-A and HLA-B alleles for most subjects in the first cohort. In vitro tests confirmed that a few of the cytomegalovirus-associated TCR beta chains recognize cytomegalovirus antigens.

This TCR was recovered from a man aged 30 to 45 in good health and CMV-seropositive. The sequence joins TRBV19 to TRBJ1-5, and 7 junction bases match TRBD1. The sample consisted of PBMCs. CDR3 reads: CASSIGRQGAQPQHF. The nucleotide sequence reads TGTGCCAGTAGTATAGGAAGACAGGGCGCTCAGCCCCAGCATTTT. Beyond the CDR3, the reference TRBV19 and TRBJ1-5 genes provide the residues; the full variable domain reads: DGGITQSPKYLFRKEGQNVTLSCEQNLNHDAMYWYRQDPGQGLRLIYYSQIVNDFQKGDIAEGYSVSREKKESFPLTVTSAQKNPTAFYLCASSIGRQGAQPQHFGDGTRLSIL.